This T cell receptor (beta chain) was retrieved from a study of shared clonotypes between healthy human individuals. Study-level results: Between a handful of donors, naive CD4 clonotypes were shared at a level of around 4.9%. Although depth was large, rarefaction showed that sequencing of the sorted subsets was incomplete.

Comment on this clone: Its target is not known.

The assay was immunoSEQ multiplex PCR, and TCRdb's table has in-frame clones only and misses some. The sample carries hundreds of thousands of clones, 90% to 96% recorded once. This CDR3 is 13 amino acids long. From germline, CDR1 is SGHTA and CDR2 FQGNSA. V was clipped by 5 bases and J by 2 bases, with 8 bases between them. This TCR was recovered from a woman aged 25-40 years in good health. The J gene is TRBJ2-3, the V gene TRBV7-2; D gene uncertain. The specimen sequenced was naive CD4+ T cells sorted from blood. Subset here: CD45RA+ positively selected. CDR3 residues: CASSPGVTDTQYF. The CDR3 DNA follows: TGTGCCAGCAGCCCAGGAGTCACAGATACGCAGTATTTT.